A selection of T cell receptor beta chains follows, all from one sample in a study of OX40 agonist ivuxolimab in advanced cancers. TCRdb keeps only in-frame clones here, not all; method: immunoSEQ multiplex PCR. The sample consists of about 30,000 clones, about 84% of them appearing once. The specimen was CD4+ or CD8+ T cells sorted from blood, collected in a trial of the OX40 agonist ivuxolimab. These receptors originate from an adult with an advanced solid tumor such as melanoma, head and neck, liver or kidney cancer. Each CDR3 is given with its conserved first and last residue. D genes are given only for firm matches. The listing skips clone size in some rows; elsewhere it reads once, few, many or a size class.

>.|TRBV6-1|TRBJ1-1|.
TGTGCCAGCAGATGGGGACACAACACTGAAGCTTTCTTT
CASRWGHNTEAFF
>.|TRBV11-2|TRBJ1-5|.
TGTGCCAGCAGCTTAGGCACCAGCAATCAGCCCCAGCATTTT
CASSLGTSNQPQHF
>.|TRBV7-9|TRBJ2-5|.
TGTGCCAGCAGCTTAGCTAAGAGTCAAGAGACCCAGTACTTC
CASSLAKSQETQYF
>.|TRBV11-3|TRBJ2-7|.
TGTGCCAGCAGCTTACCAGGGGACGAGCAGTACTTC
CASSLPGDEQYF
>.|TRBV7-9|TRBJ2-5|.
TGTGCCAGCAGCGCGGATTGGAGTCGGGGACAATATCTGGAGACCCAGTACTTC
CASSADWSRGQYLETQYF
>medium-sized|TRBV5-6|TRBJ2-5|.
TGTGCCAAACGAAGGGAGACCCAGTACTTC
CAKRRETQYF
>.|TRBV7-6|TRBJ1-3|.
TGTGCCAGCAGCTTGGGCAGGACCTCTGGAAACACCATATATTTT
CASSLGRTSGNTIYF
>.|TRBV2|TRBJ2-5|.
TGTGCCAGCAGCCCTAGGGGGGGGCGGGAGACCCAGTACTTC
CASSPRGGRETQYF
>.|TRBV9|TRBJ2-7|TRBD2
TGTGCCAGCAGCGTAGGGGTAGCGGGCTACGAGCAGTACTTC
CASSVGVAGYEQYF
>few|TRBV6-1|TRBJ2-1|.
TGTGCCAGCGGCCTGCTGGGCGACCAGTTCTTC
CASGLLGDQFF
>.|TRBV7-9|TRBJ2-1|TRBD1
TGTGCCAGCAGGAGGGACAGGGGCCGCAACAATGAGCAGTTCTTC
CASRRDRGRNNEQFF
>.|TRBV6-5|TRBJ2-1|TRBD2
TGTGCCAGCAGTCAAACTAGCGGCTACAATGAGCAGTTCTTC
CASSQTSGYNEQFF
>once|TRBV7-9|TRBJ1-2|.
TGTGCCAGCAGCTTAGGGATGAACTATGGCTACACCTTC
CASSLGMNYGYTF
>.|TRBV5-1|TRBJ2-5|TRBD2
TGCGCCAGCAGCTTGAGTTGGCTAGCGGGACGGGAAAAAGAGACCCAGTACTTC
CASSLSWLAGREKETQYF
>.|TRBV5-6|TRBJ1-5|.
TGTGCCAGCAGCTTGGCCAGAAGTAGCAATCAGCCCCAGCATTTT
CASSLARSSNQPQHF
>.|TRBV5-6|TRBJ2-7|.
TGTGCCAGCAGCCCAGGGTTTTTAAAGGATGCCCCCTCCTACGAGCAGTACTTC
CASSPGFLKDAPSYEQYF
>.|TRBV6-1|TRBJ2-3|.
TGTGCCAGCAGTGCCGACTTGTACGGAAAAACAGATACGCAGTATTTT
CASSADLYGKTDTQYF
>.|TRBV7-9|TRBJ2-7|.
TGTGCCAGCAGCTTAGGGACAACTTTCGAGCAGTACTTC
CASSLGTTFEQYF
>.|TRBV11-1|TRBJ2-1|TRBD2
TGTGCCAGCAGCTTACGGAGCGGGAGTTTCCACAATGAGCAGTTCTTC
CASSLRSGSFHNEQFF
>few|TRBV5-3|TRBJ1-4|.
TGTGCCAGAAGCTTGGATTGGGCAAAAGAAAAAGAACTAATTGAAAAACTGTTTTTT
CARSLDWAKEKELIEKLFF
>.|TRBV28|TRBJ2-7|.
TGTGCCAGCAGTTTAGGCGGGTCGGTTTACGAGCAGTACTTC
CASSLGGSVYEQYF
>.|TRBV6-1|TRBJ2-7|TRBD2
TGTGCCAGCAGTGGGGGACTAGCGGGGACCTACGAGCAGTACTTC
CASSGGLAGTYEQYF
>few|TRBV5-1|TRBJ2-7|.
TGCGCCAGCAGCTTGGCACAGGCTTCCTACGAGCAGTACTTC
CASSLAQASYEQYF
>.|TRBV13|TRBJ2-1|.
TGTGCCAGCAGCTTATACAATGAGCAGTTCTTC
CASSLYNEQFF
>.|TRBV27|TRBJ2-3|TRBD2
TGTGCCAGCAGTCACCGACTAGCGGGAGCTCCAGATACGCAGTATTTT
CASSHRLAGAPDTQYF
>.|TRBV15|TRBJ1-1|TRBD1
TGTGCCACCAGCAGAGATCCGGCAGGGGGCAGGTACACTGAAGCTTTCTTT
CATSRDPAGGRYTEAFF
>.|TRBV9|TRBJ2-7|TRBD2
TGTGCCAGCAGCGTAGAGGGGACTAGCGGCTCCTACGAGCAGTACTTC
CASSVEGTSGSYEQYF